A selection of T cell receptor beta chains follows, all from one sample in a study of blood T cells in healthy people across ages. TCRdb ran MiXCR on the 5' RACE reads and lists one entry per CDR3 protein. Of over a million distinct CDR3 sequences detected, around 55% appear once; the ten largest clones hold 6.5% to 8.5%. The specimen sequenced was blood. The origin of the receptors is a man younger than 30 in good health. Each CDR3 is given with its conserved first and last residue. A D gene is named only where the DNA matches it firmly. Clone sizes are given selectively: once, few, many, or a class where the clone is expanded.

abundance: once
len: 15
v_gene: TRBV28
j_gene: TRBJ2-1
d_gene: NA
CDR3nt: TGTGCCAGCTGTCCCGGACGGACTTTTGACAATGAGCAGTTCTTC
CDR3aa: CASCPGRTFDNEQFF

abundance: NA
len: 12
v_gene: TRBV29-1
j_gene: TRBJ2-7
d_gene: NA
CDR3nt: TGCAGCGTTGAGACCAAGCCCTACGAGCAGTACTTC
CDR3aa: CSVETKPYEQYF

abundance: NA
len: 12
v_gene: TRBV12-3/TRBV12-4
j_gene: TRBJ2-1
d_gene: NA
CDR3nt: TGTGCCACAGAGGGGGGCCACAATGAGCAGTTCTTC
CDR3aa: CATEGGHNEQFF

abundance: NA
len: 15
v_gene: TRBV29-1
j_gene: TRBJ2-1
d_gene: NA
CDR3nt: TGCAGCCTCCTTCTGCGGGGTGGTCGTTCCGATGAGCAGTTCTTC
CDR3aa: CSLLLRGGRSDEQFF

abundance: NA
len: 16
v_gene: TRBV27
j_gene: TRBJ1-5
d_gene: NA
CDR3nt: TGTGCCAGCAGTTCACTAGATCCGGACGGCAATCAGCCCCAGCATTTT
CDR3aa: CASSSLDPDGNQPQHF

abundance: NA
len: 15
v_gene: TRBV4-2
j_gene: TRBJ1-2
d_gene: NA
CDR3nt: TGTGCCAGCAGCCAAGTTGAACGGCGAATCTATGGCTACACCTTC
CDR3aa: CASSQVERRIYGYTF

abundance: NA
len: 13
v_gene: TRBV4-1
j_gene: TRBJ2-1
d_gene: NA
CDR3nt: TGCGCCAGCAGCCAAAAGAACTACAATGAGCAGTTCTTC
CDR3aa: CASSQKNYNEQFF

abundance: NA
len: 16
v_gene: TRBV2
j_gene: TRBJ2-7
d_gene: NA
CDR3nt: TGTGCCAGCAGTGAAGGGGGCAGTCGTCGCTCCTACGAGCAGTACTTC
CDR3aa: CASSEGGSRRSYEQYF

abundance: few
len: 15
v_gene: TRBV4-1
j_gene: TRBJ1-5
d_gene: NA
CDR3nt: TGCGCCAGCAGCCAAACCGGTATGGGCAATCAGCCCCAGCATTTT
CDR3aa: CASSQTGMGNQPQHF

abundance: NA
len: 12
v_gene: TRBV20-1
j_gene: TRBJ2-1
d_gene: TRBD2
CDR3nt: TGCAGTGCACGGACTAGCTTTAATGAGCAGTTCTTC
CDR3aa: CSARTSFNEQFF

abundance: NA
len: 16
v_gene: TRBV11-2
j_gene: TRBJ2-1
d_gene: TRBD2
CDR3nt: TGTGCCAGCAGCTTAGTGCTAGCGGGGGCCCGAAATGAGCAGTTCTTC
CDR3aa: CASSLVLAGARNEQFF

abundance: NA
len: 14
v_gene: TRBV7-6
j_gene: TRBJ1-2
d_gene: NA
CDR3nt: TGTGCCAGCAGCGCCCACGGGACTAAGTATGGCTACACCTTC
CDR3aa: CASSAHGTKYGYTF

abundance: NA
len: 15
v_gene: TRBV10-3
j_gene: TRBJ1-2
d_gene: NA
CDR3nt: TGTGCCATCAGGCCTACAGGAATCCCTAACTATGGCTACACCTTC
CDR3aa: CAIRPTGIPNYGYTF

abundance: NA
len: 15
v_gene: TRBV29-1
j_gene: TRBJ2-7
d_gene: TRBD1
CDR3nt: TGCAGCGTTGTAAAGAGGGGACAGCCCATTGACGAGCAGTACTTC
CDR3aa: CSVVKRGQPIDEQYF

abundance: NA
len: 14
v_gene: TRBV12-3/TRBV12-4
j_gene: TRBJ1-6
d_gene: NA
CDR3nt: TGTGCCAGCAGTCTCAGGGAGAGTGGCTCACCCCTCCACTTT
CDR3aa: CASSLRESGSPLHF

abundance: NA
len: 15
v_gene: TRBV6-1
j_gene: TRBJ2-3
d_gene: TRBD2
CDR3nt: TGTGCCACAGCTCGACTAGCGGCTAGTACAGATACGCAGTATTTT
CDR3aa: CATARLAASTDTQYF

abundance: few
len: 14
v_gene: TRBV6-5
j_gene: TRBJ2-7
d_gene: NA
CDR3nt: TGTGCCAGCAGCCCATCCTTTGGGCTAAGCGAGCAGTACTTC
CDR3aa: CASSPSFGLSEQYF

abundance: NA
len: 14
v_gene: TRBV7-9
j_gene: TRBJ2-7
d_gene: TRBD2
CDR3nt: TGTGCCAGCAGCTCCCTAGCGGGAAACCACGAGCAGTACTTC
CDR3aa: CASSSLAGNHEQYF